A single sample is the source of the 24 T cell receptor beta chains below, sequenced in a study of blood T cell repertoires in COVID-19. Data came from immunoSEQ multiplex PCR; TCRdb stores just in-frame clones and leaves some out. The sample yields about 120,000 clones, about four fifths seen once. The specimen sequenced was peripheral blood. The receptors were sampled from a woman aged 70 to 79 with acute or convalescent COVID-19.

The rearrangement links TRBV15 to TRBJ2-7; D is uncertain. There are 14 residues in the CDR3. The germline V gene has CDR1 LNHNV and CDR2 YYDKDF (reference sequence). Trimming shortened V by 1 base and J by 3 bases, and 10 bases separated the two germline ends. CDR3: CATSRGGVGYEQYF. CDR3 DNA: TGTGCCACCAGCAGAGGAGGAGTGGGCTACGAGCAGTACTTC.

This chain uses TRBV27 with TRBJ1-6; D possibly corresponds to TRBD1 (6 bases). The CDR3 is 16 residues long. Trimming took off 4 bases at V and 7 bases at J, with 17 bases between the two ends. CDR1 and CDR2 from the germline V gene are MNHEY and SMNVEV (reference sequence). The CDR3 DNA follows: TGTGCCAGCAGTTCCCGGGTGGGGGGGCTCAATTCACCCCTCCACTTT. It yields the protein CASSSRVGGLNSPLHF.

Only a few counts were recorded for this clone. The chain's CDR3 is CASSYPEQGTDTQYF. The CDR3 DNA follows: TGTGCCAGCAGTTACCCCGAGCAGGGCACAGATACGCAGTATTTT. The chain couples TRBV6-2 or TRBV6-3 to TRBJ2-3; D remains ambiguous. With 2 bases removed from V and 1 base from J, the gap between germline ends came to 10 bases. The CDR3 is 15 residues long. Germline V gives CDR1 MNHEY, CDR2 SVGEGT.

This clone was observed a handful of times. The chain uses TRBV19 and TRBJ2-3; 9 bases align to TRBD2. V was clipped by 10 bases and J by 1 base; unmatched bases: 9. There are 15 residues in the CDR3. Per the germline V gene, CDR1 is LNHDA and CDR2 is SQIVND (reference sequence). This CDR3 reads CATHRTSARTDTQYF. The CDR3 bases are TGTGCCACCCACCGGACTAGCGCTCGCACAGATACGCAGTATTTT.

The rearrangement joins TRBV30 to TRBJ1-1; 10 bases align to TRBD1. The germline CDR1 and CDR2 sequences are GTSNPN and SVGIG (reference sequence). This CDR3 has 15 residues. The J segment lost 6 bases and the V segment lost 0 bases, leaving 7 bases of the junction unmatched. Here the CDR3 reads CAWSVLGQGVSEAFF. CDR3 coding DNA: TGTGCCTGGAGTGTTTTAGGACAGGGGGTTTCTGAAGCTTTCTTT.

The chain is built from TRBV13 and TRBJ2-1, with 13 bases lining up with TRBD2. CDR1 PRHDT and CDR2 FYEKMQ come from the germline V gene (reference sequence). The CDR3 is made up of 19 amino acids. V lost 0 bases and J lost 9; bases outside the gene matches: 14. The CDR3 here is CASSLGPWTSGGQGGEQFF. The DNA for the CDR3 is TGTGCCAGCAGCTTAGGCCCATGGACTAGCGGGGGCCAAGGCGGTGAGCAGTTCTTC.

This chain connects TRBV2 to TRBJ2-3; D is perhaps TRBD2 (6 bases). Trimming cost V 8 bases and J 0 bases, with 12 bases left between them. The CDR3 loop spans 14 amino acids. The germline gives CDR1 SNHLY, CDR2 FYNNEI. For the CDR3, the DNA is TGTGCCAGCCGGGGCGGGGTGAGCACAGATACGCAGTATTTT. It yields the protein CASRGGVSTDTQYF.

The CDR3 loop reads CASSLPSNTEAFF. Written as DNA, the CDR3 is TGTGCCAGCAGCTTGCCGAGCAATACTGAAGCTTTCTTT. The chain couples TRBV5-6 to TRBJ1-1; D unclear. Trimming cost V 1 base and J 5 bases, with 9 bases left between them. The CDR3 sequence is 13 residues long. CDR1 and CDR2 (germline): SGHDT, YYEEEE.

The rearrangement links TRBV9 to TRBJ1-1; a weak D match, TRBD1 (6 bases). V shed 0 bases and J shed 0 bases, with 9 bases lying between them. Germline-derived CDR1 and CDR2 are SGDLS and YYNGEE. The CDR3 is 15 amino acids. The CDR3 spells CASSVGPGVNTEAFF. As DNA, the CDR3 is TGTGCCAGCAGCGTAGGTCCAGGGGTGAACACTGAAGCTTTCTTT.

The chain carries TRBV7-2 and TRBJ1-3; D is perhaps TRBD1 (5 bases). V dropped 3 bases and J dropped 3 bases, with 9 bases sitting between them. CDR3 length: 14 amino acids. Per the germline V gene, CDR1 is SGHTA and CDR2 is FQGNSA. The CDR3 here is CASSLWGDGNTIYF. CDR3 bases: TGTGCCAGCAGCTTGTGGGGGGATGGAAACACCATATATTTT.

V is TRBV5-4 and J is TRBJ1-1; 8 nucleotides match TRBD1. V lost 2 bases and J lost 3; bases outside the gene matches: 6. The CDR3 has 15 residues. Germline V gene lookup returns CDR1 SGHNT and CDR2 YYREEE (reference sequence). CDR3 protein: CASSFTQGAYTEAFF. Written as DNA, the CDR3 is TGTGCCAGCAGCTTCACTCAGGGGGCCTACACTGAAGCTTTCTTT.

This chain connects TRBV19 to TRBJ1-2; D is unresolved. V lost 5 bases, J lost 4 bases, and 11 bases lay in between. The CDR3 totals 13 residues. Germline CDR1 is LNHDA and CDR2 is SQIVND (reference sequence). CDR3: CASSQVGIYGYTF. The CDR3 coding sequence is TGTGCCAGTAGTCAGGTTGGCATCTATGGCTACACCTTC.

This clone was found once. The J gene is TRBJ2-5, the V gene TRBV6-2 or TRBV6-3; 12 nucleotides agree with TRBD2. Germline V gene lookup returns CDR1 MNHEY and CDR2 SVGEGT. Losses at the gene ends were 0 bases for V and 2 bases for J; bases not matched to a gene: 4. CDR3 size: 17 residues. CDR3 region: CASSYSGLAGGQETQYF. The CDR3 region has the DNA TGTGCCAGCAGTTACTCAGGTCTAGCGGGGGGGCAAGAGACCCAGTACTTC.

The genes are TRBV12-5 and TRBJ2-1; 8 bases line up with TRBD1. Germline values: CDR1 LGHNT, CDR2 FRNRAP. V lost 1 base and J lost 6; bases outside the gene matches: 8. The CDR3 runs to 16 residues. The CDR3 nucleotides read TGTGCTAGTGGTTTGGCAGGGGGCCTTCGGAGCAATGAGCAGTTCTTC. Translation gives CASGLAGGLRSNEQFF. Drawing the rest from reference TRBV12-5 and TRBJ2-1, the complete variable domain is DARVTQTPRHKVTEMGQEVTMRCQPILGHNTVFWYRQTMMQGLELLAYFRNRAPLDDSGMPKDRFSAEMPDATLATLKIQPSEPRDSAVYFCASGLAGGLRSNEQFFGPGTRLTVL.

This CDR3 reads CASSSTTGRNTGELFF. In DNA form, the CDR3 reads TGTGCCAGCAGCTCGACGACAGGGCGGAACACCGGGGAGCTGTTTTTT. The chain combines TRBV9 with TRBJ2-2, with 7 bases identical to TRBD1. The CDR3 is made up of 16 amino acids. V trimming: 4 bases; J trimming: 1 base; junction bases outside the gene matches: 7. The germline CDR1 and CDR2 sequences are SGDLS and YYNGEE.

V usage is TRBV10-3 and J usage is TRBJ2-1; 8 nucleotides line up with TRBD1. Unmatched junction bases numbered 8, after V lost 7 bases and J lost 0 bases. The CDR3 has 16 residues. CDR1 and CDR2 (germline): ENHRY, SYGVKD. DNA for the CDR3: TGTGCCATCACCCAAACACAGGGGGGCTCCTACAATGAGCAGTTCTTC. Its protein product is CAITQTQGGSYNEQFF.

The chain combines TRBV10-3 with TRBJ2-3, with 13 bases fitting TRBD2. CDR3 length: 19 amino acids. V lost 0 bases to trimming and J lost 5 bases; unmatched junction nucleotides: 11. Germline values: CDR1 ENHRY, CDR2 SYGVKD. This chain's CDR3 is CAISESRTLGLAGLDTQYF. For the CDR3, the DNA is TGTGCCATCAGTGAGTCCCGCACATTGGGACTAGCGGGGTTAGATACGCAGTATTTT.

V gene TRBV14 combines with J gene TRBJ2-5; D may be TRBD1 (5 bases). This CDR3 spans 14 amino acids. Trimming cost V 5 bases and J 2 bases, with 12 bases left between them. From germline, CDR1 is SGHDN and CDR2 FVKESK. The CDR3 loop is CASSYDSLQETQYF. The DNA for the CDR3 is TGTGCCAGCAGCTATGACAGCCTTCAAGAGACCCAGTACTTC.

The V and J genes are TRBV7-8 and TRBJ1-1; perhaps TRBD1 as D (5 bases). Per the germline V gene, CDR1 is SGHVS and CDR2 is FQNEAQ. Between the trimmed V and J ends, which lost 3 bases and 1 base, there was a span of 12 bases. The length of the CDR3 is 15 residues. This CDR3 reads CASSFSSQGNTEAFF. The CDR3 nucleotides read TGTGCCAGCAGCTTTAGTTCCCAGGGGAACACTGAAGCTTTCTTT. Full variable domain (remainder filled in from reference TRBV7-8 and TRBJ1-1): GAGVSQSPRYKVAKRGQDVALRCDPISGHVSLFWYQQALGQGPEFLTYFQNEAQLDKSGLPSDRFFAERPEGSVSTLKIQRTQQEDSAVYLCASSFSSQGNTEAFFGQGTRLTVV.

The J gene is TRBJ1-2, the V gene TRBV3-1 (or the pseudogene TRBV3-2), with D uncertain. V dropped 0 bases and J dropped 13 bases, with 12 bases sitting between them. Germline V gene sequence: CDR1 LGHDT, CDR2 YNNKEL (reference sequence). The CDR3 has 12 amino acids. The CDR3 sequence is CASSQDLGSCTF. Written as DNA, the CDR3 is TGTGCCAGCAGCCAAGATCTCGGGTCTTGCACCTTC.

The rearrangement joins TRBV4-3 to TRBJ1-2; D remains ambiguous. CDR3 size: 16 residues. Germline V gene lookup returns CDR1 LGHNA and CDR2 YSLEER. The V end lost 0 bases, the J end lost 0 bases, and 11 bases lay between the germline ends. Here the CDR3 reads CASSQDPGGTNYGYTF. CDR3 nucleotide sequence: TGCGCCAGCAGCCAAGATCCTGGCGGCACTAACTATGGCTACACCTTC.

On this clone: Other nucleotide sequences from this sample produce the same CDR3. CDR3 in DNA: TGTGCCAGCAGTTCAGGGTCTAACTATGGCTACACCTTC. Translating gives CASSSGSNYGYTF. This chain connects TRBV6-5 to TRBJ1-2, with a weak D call TRBD1 (5 bases). The V and J ends lost 4 bases and 0 bases respectively, with 6 bases between them. The CDR3 loop spans 13 amino acids. CDR1 and CDR2 (germline): MNHEY, SVGAGI.

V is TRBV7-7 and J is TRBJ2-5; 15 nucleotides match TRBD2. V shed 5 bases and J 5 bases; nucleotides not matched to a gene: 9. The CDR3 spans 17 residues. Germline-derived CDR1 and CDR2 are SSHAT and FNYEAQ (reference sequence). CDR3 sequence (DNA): TGTGCCAGCAGCCCCGGACTAGCGGGGGGGGCTGGGGAGACCCAGTACTTC. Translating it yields CASSPGLAGGAGETQYF.

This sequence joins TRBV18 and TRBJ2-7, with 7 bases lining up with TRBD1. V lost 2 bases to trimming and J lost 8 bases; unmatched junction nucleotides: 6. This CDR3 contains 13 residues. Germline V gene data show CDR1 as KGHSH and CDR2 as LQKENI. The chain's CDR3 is CASSPGTGEKQYV. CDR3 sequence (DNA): TGTGCCAGCTCACCAGGTACAGGGGAGAAGCAGTACGTC.